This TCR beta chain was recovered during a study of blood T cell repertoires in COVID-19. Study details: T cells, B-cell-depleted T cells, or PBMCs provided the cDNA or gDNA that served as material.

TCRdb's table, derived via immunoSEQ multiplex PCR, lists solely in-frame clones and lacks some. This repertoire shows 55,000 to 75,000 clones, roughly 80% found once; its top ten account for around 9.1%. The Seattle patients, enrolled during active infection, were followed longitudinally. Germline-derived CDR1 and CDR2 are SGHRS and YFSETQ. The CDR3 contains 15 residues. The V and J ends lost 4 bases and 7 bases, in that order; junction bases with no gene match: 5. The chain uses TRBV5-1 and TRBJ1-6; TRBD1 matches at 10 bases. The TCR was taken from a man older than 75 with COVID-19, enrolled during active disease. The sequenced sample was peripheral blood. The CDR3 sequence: CASSLRDRGNSPLHF. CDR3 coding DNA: TGCGCCAGCAGCCTGAGGGACAGGGGAAATTCACCCCTCCACTTT.